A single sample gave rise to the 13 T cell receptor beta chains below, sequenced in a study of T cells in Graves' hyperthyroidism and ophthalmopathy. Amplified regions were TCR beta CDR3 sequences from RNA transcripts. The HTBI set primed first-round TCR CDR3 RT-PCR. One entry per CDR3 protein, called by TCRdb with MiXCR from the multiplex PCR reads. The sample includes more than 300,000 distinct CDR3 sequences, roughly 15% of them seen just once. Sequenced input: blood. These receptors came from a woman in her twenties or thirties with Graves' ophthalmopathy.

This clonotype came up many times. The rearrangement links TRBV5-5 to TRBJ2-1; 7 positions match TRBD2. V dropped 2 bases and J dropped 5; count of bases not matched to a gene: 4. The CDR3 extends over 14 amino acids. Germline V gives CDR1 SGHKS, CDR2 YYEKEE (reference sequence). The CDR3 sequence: CASSLLAYNNEQFF. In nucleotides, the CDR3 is TGTGCCAGCAGCTTACTAGCGTATAACAATGAGCAGTTCTTC. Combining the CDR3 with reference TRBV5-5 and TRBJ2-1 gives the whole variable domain DAGVTQSPTHLIKTRGQQVTLRCSPISGHKSVSWYQQVLGQGPQFIFQYYEKEERGRGNFPDRFSARQFPNYSSELNVNALLLGDSALYLCASSLLAYNNEQFFGPGTRLTVL.

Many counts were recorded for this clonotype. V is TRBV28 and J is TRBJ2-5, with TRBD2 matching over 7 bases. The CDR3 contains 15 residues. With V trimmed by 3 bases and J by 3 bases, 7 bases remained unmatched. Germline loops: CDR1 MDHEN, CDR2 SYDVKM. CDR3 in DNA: TGTGCCAGCAGTTTGGGAGGGCTGAGTAAAGAGACCCAGTACTTC. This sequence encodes CASSLGGLSKETQYF.

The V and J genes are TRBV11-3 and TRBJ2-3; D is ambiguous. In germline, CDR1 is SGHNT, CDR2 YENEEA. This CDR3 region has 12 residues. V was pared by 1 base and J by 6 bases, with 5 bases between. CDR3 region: CASSLAVDTQYF. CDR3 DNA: TGTGCCAGCAGCTTAGCGGTGGATACGCAGTATTTT.

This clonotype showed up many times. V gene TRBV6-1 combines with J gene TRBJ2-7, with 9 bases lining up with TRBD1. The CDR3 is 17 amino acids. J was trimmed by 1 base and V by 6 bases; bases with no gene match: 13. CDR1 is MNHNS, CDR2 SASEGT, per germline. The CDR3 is CASSHDRGSEPSYEQYF. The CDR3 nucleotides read TGTGCCAGCAGCCACGACAGGGGGTCGGAGCCTTCCTACGAGCAGTACTTC.

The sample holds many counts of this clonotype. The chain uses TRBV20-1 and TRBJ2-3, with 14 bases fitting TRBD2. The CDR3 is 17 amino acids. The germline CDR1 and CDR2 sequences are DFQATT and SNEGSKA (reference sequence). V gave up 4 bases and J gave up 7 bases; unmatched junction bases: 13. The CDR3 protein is CSATPGLAGGRQNTQYF. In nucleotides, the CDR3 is TGCAGTGCTACTCCCGGACTAGCGGGGGGCCGTCAAAATACGCAGTATTTT.

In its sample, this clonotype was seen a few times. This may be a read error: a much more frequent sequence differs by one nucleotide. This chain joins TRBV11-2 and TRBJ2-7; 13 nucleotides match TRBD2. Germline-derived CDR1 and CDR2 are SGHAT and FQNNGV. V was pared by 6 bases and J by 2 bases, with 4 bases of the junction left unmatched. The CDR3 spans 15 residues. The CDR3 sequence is CASRRTSGGTYEQYF. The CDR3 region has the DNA TGTGCCAGCAGGCGGACTAGCGGGGGAACCTACGAGCAGTACTTC. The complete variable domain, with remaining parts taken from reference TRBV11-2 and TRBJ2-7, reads EAGVAQSPRYKIIEKRQSVAFWCNPISGHATLYWYQQILGQGPKLLIQFQNNGVVDDSQLPKDRFSAERLKGVDSTLKIQPAKLEDSAVYLCASRRTSGGTYEQYFGPGTRLTVT.

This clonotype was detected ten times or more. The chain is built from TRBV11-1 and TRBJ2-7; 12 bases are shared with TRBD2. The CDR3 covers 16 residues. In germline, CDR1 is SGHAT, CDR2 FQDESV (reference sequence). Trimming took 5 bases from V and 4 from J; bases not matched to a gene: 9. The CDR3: CASSPRTSGASYEQYF. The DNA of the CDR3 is TGTGCCAGCAGCCCACGGACTAGCGGGGCGTCATACGAGCAGTACTTC.

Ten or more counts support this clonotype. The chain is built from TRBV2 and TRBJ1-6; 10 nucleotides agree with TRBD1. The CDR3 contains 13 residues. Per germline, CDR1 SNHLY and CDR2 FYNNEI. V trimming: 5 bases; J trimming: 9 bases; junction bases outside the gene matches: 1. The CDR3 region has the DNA TGTGCCAGCAGTAGGACAGGGGGTTCACCCCTCCACTTT. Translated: CASSRTGGSPLHF.

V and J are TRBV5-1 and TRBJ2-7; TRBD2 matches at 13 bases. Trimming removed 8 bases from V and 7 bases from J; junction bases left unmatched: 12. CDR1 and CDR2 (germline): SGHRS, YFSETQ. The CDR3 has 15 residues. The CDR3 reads CASRLAGGPTREQYF. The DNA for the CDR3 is TGCGCCAGTAGACTAGCGGGGGGCCCCACAAGAGAGCAGTACTTC. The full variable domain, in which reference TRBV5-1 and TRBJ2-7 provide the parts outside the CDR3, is KAGVTQTPRYLIKTRGQQVTLSCSPISGHRSVSWYQQTPGQGLQFLFEYFSETQRNKGNFPGRFSGRQFSNSRSEMNVSTLELGDSALYLCASRLAGGPTREQYFGPGTRLTVT.

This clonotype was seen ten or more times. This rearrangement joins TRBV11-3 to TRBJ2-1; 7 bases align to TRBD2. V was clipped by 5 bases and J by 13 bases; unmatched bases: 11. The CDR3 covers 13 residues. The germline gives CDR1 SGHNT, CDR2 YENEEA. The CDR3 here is CASSPDHRTSQFF. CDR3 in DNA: TGTGCCAGCAGCCCAGATCATCGGACTAGTCAGTTCTTC.

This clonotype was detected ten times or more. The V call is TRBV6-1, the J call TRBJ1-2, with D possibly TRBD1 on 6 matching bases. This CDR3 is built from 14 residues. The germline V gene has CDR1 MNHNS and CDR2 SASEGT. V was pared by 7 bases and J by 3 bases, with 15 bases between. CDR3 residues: CASTGLPGDYGYTF. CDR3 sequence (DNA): TGTGCCAGCACCGGTTTGCCAGGGGACTATGGCTACACCTTC.

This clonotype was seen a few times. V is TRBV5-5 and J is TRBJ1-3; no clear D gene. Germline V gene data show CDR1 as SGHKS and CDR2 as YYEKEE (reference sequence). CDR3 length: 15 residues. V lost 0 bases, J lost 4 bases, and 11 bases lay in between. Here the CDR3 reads CASSLDPQGGNTIYF. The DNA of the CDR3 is TGTGCCAGCAGCTTGGACCCTCAAGGAGGAAACACCATATATTTT.

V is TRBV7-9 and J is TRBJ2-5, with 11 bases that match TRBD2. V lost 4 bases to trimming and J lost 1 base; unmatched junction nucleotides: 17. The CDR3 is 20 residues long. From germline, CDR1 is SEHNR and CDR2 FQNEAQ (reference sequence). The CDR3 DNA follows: TGTGCCAGCAGCTCACCCCATTTCAAACTAGCGGGGGAGACCCAAGAGACCCAGTACTTC. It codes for CASSSPHFKLAGETQETQYF.